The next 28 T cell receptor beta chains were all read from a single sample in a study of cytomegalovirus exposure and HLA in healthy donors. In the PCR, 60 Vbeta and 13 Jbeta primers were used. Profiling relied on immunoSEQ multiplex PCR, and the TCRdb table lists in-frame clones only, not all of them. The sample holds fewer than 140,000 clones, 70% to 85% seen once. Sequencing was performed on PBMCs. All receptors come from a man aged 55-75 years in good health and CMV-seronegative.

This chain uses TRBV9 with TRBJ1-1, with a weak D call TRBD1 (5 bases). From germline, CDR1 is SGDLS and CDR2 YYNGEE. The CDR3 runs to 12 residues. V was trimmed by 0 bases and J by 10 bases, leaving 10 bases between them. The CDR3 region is CASSVAGEVAFF. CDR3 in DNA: TGTGCCAGCAGCGTAGCGGGGGAGGTAGCTTTCTTT.

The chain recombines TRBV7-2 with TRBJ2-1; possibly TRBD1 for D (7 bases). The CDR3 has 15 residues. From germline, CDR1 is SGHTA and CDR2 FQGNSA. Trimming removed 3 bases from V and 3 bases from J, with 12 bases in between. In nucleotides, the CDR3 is TGTGCCAGCAGCTTCCGGCGGGACAGCTACAATGAGCAGTTCTTC. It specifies CASSFRRDSYNEQFF.

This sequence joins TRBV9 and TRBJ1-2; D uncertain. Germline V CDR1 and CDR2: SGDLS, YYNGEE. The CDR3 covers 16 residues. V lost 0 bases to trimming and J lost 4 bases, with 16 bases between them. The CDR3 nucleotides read TGTGCCAGCAGCGTAGACCCTGGCAGATTAATCTATGGCTACACCTTC. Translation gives CASSVDPGRLIYGYTF.

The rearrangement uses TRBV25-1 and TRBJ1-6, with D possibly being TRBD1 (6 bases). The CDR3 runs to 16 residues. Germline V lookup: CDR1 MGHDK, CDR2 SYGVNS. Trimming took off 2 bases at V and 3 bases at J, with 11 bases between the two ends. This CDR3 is CASSEGQPSYNSPLHF. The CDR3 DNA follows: TGTGCCAGCAGTGAAGGACAGCCGAGCTATAATTCACCCCTCCACTTT. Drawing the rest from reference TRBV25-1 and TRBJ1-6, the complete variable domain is EADIYQTPRYLVIGTGKKITLECSQTMGHDKMYWYQQDPGMELHLIHYSYGVNSTEKGDLSSESTVSRIRTEHFPLTLESARPSHTSQYLCASSEGQPSYNSPLHFGNGTRLTVT.

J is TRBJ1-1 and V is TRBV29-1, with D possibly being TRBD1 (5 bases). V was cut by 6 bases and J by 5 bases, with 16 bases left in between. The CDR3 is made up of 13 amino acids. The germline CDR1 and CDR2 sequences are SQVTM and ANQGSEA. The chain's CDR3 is CSVPGGGDTEAFF. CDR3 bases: TGCAGCGTCCCCGGCGGGGGAGATACTGAAGCTTTCTTT.

The CDR3 DNA follows: TGTGCCAGCAGTCTACCTGGGACAGGATCCACAGATACGCAGTATTTT. Translation: CASSLPGTGSTDTQYF. J is TRBJ2-3 and V is TRBV28, with 8 bases identical to TRBD1. This CDR3 region has 16 residues. After removal of 5 bases from V and 2 bases from J, the junction contained 9 bases not matched to a gene. In germline, CDR1 is MDHEN, CDR2 SYDVKM.

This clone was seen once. CDR3 amino acids: CSSSPLDPSSGNTIYF. CDR3 nucleotide sequence: TGCAGCTCATCCCCCCTAGACCCCTCGTCTGGAAACACCATATATTTT. The chain has TRBV29-1 and TRBJ1-3; unclear D gene. Trimming left V 8 bases short and J 1 base short, with 21 bases between. CDR3 size: 16 residues. CDR1 SQVTM and CDR2 ANQGSEA come from the germline V gene.

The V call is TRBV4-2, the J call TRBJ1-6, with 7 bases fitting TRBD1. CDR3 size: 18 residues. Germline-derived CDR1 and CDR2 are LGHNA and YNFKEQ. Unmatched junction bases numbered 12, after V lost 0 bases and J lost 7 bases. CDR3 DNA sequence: TGTGCCAGCAGCCAAGACTTAACAGGGGCCTCTACGAATTCACCCCTCCACTTT. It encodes CASSQDLTGASTNSPLHF.

The CDR3 reads CASRTSGVTDTQYF. The CDR3 DNA reads TGTGCCAGCAGGACAAGCGGGGTCACAGATACGCAGTATTTT. The genes are TRBV6-6 and TRBJ2-3; 7 nucleotides match TRBD2. The V gene's germline CDR1 is MNHNY and CDR2 SVGAGI (reference sequence). The trim removed 6 bases at V and 2 bases at J, leaving 5 bases unmatched. The CDR3 length is 14 residues.

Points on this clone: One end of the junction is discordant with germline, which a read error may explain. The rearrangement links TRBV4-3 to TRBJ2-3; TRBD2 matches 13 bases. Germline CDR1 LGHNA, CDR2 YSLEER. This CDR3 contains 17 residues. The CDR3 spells CASSEEVLAGGPDTQYF. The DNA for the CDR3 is TGCGCCAGCAGCGAAGAGGTACTAGCGGGGGGGCCAGATACGCAGTATTTT.

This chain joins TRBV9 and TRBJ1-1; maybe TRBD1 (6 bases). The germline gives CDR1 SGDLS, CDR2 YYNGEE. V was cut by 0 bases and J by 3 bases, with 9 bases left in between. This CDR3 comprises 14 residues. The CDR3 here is CASSVGKGDTEAFF. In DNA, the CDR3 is TGTGCCAGCAGCGTAGGGAAGGGGGACACTGAAGCTTTCTTT.

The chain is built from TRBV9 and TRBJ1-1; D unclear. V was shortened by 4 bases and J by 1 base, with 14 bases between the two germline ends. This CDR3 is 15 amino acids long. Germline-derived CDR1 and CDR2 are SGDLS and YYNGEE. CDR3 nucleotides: TGTGCCAGCAGCCCCCGCGGAGGGCCGAACACTGAAGCTTTCTTT. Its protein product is CASSPRGGPNTEAFF.

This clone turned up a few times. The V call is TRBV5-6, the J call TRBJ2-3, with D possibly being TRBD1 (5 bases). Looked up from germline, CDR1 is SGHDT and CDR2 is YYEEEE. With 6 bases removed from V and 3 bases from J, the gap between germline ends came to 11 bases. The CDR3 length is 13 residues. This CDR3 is CASTKTGTDTQYF. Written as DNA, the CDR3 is TGTGCCAGCACGAAAACAGGAACAGATACGCAGTATTTT.

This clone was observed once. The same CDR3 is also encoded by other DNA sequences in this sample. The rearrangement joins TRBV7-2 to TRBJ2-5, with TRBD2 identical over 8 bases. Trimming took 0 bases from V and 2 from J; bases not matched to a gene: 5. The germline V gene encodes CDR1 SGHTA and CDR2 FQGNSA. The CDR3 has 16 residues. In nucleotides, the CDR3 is TGTGCCAGCAGCTTAGCATTAGCGGGGAATCAAGAGACCCAGTACTTC. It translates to CASSLALAGNQETQYF.

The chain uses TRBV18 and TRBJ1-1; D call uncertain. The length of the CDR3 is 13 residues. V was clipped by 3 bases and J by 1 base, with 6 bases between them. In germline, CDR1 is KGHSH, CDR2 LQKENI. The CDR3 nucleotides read TGTGCCAGCTCACCTTCAAAGAACACTGAAGCTTTCTTT. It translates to CASSPSKNTEAFF.

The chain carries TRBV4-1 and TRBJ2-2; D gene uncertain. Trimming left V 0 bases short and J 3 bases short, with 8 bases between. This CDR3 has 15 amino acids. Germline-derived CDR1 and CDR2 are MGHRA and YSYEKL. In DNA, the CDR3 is TGCGCCAGCAGCCAAGATGGCAGGTACACCGGGGAGCTGTTTTTT. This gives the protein CASSQDGRYTGELFF.

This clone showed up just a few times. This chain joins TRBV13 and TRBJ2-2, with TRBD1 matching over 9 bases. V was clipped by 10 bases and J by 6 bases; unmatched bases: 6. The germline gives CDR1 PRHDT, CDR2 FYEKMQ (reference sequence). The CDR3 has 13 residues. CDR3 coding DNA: TGTGCCACCCGGGACAGGGCGGCCGGGGAGCTGTTTTTT. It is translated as CATRDRAAGELFF.

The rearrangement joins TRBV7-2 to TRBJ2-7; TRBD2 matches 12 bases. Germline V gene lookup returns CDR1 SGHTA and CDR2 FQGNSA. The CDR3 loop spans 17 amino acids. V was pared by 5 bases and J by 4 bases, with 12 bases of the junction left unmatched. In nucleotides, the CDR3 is TGTGCCAGCAGCGTAGGTCCCCTAGCGGGGGGGCAATACGAGCAGTACGTC. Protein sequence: CASSVGPLAGGQYEQYV.

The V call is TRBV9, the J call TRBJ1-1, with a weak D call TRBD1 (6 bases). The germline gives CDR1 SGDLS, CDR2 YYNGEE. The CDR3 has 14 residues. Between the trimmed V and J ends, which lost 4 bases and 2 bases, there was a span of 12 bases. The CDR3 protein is CASSTTGQNTEAFF. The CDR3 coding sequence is TGTGCCAGCAGCACGACAGGACAAAACACTGAAGCTTTCTTT.

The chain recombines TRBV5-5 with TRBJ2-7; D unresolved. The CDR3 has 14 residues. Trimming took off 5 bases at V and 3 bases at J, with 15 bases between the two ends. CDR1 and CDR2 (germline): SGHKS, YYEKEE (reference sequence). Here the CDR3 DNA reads TGTGCCAGCAGTCCTGGGCCAGTAGACTACGAGCAGTACTTC. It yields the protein CASSPGPVDYEQYF.

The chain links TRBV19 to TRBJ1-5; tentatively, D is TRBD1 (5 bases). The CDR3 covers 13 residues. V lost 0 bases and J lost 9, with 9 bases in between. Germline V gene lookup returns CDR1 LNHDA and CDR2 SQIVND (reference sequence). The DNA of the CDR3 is TGTGCCAGTAGTATAGACAGGGCAGGGCCCCAGCATTTT. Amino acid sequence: CASSIDRAGPQHF.

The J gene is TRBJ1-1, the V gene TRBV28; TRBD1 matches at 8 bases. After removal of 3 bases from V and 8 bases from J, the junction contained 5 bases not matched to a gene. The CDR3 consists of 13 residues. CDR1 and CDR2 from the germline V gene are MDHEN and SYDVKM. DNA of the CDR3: TGTGCCAGCAGTTTCAGGGGGCAATGGGAAGCTTTCTTT. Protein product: CASSFRGQWEAFF. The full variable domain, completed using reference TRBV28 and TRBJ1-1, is DVKVTQSSRYLVKRTGEKVFLECVQDMDHENMFWYRQDPGLGLRLIYFSYDVKMKEKGDIPEGYSVSREKKERFSLILESASTNQTSMYLCASSFRGQWEAFFGQGTRLTVV.

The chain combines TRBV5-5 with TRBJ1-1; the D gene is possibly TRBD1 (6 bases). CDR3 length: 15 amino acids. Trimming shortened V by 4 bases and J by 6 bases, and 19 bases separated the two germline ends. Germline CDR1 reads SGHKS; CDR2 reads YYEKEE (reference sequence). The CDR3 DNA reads TGTGCCAGCAGCCCCAGCGGGGGGGCAAAGGCTGAAGCTTTCTTT. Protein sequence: CASSPSGGAKAEAFF.

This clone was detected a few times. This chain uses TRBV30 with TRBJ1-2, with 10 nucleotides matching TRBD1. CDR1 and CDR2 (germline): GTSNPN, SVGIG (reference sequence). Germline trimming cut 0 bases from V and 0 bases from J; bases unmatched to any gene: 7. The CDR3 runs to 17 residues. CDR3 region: CAWSVRGTGEANYGYTF. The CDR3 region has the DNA TGTGCCTGGAGTGTACGGGGGACAGGGGAGGCTAACTATGGCTACACCTTC.

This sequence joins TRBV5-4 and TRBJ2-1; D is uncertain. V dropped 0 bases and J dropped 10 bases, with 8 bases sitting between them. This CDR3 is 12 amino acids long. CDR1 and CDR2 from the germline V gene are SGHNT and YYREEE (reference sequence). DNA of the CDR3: TGTGCCAGCAGCTTGGTGAGCACCGAGCAGTTCTTC. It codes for CASSLVSTEQFF.

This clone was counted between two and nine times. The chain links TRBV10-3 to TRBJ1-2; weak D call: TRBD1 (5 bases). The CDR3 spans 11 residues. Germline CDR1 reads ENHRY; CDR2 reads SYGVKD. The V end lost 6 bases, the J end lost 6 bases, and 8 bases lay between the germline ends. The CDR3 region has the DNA TGTGCCATCAGCGGGGGGAATGGCTACACCTTC. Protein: CAISGGNGYTF.

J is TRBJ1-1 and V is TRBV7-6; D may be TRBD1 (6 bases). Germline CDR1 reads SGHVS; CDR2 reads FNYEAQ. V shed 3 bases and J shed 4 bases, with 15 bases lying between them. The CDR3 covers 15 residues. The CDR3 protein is CASSLGTGFVTEAFF. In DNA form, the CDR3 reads TGTGCCAGCAGCTTGGGAACAGGGTTCGTCACTGAAGCTTTCTTT.

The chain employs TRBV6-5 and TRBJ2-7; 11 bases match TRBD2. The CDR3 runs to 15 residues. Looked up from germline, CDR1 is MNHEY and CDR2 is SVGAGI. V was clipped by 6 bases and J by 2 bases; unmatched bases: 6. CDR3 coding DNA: TGTGCCAGCAGCACTTCGGGACTAGCGGCCTACGAGCAGTACTTC. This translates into CASSTSGLAAYEQYF.